This TCR beta chain was obtained from a study of blood T cell repertoires in COVID-19. On the study more broadly: Samples came from the United States, Italy and Spain, spanning acute and convalescent COVID-19. T cells, B-cell-depleted T cells, or PBMCs provided the cDNA or gDNA that served as material.

Only one count was recorded for this clone. Authors' data handling: Reference gene primer amplification gave nucleated cell count estimates. Generated by immunoSEQ multiplex PCR, the TCRdb table keeps only in-frame clones and is missing some. That table is the source of V, J and clone size, and D and trimming were worked out from the DNA. Of about 110,000 clones in the sample, 88% were seen once. Germline V CDR1 and CDR2: KGHDR, SFDVKD. CDR3 length: 15 residues. Deletions cut 0 bases from V and 5 bases from J, with 12 bases between. The chain employs TRBV24-1 and TRBJ1-2, with no clear D. Specimen: peripheral blood. The clonotype was recovered from a human donor in a cohort sampled during active COVID-19. The CDR3: CATSDLRSSPYGYTF. The DNA for the CDR3 is TGTGCCACCAGTGATTTGCGGAGCAGCCCTTATGGCTACACCTTC.